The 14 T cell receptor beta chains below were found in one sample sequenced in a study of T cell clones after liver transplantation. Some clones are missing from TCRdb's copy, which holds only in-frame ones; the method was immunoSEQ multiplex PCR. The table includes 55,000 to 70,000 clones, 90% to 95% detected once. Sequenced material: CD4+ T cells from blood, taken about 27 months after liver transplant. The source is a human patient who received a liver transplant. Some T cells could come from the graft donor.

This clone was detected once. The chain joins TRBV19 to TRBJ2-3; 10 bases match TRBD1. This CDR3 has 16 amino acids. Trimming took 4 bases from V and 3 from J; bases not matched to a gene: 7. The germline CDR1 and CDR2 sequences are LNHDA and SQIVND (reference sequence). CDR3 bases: TGTGCCAGTAGTACTTGGCCGGGACAGGGGACAGATACGCAGTATTTT. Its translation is CASSTWPGQGTDTQYF. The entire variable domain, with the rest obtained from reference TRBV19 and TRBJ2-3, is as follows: DGGITQSPKYLFRKEGQNVTLSCEQNLNHDAMYWYRQDPGQGLRLIYYSQIVNDFQKGDIAEGYSVSREKKESFPLTVTSAQKNPTAFYLCASSTWPGQGTDTQYFGPGTRLTVL.

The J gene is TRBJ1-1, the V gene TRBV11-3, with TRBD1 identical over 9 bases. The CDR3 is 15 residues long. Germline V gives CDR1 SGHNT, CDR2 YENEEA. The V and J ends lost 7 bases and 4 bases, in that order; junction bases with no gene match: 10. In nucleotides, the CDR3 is TGTGCCAGCACTCTTTCACAGGGGGCTGGCACTGAAGCTTTCTTT. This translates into CASTLSQGAGTEAFF.

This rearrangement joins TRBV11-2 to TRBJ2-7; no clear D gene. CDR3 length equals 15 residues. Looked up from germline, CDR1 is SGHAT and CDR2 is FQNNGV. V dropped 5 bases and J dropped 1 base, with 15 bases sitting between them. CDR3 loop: CASSPRQATSYEQYF. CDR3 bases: TGTGCCAGCAGCCCCCGGCAGGCCACATCCTACGAGCAGTACTTC. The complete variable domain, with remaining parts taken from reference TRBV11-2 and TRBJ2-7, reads EAGVAQSPRYKIIEKRQSVAFWCNPISGHATLYWYQQILGQGPKLLIQFQNNGVVDDSQLPKDRFSAERLKGVDSTLKIQPAKLEDSAVYLCASSPRQATSYEQYFGPGTRLTVT.

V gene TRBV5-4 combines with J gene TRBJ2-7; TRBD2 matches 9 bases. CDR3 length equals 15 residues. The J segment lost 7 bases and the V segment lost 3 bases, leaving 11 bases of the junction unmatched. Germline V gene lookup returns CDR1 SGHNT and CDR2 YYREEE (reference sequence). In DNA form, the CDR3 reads TGTGCCAGCAGCTCCAGACTAGCGGACCTCGGGGAGCAGTACTTC. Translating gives CASSSRLADLGEQYF.

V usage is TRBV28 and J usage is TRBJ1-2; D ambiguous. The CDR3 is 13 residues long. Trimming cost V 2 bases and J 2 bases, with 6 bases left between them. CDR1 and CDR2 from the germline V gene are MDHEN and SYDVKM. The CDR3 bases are TGTGCCAGCAGTTTAACGGGGAACTATGGCTACACCTTC. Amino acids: CASSLTGNYGYTF.

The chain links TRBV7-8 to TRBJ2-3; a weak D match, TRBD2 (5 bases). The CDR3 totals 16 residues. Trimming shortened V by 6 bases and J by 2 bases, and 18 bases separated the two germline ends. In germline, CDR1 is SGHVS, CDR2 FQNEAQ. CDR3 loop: CASSHIFGGPTDTQYF. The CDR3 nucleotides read TGTGCCAGCAGTCATATCTTTGGCGGGCCCACAGATACGCAGTATTTT.

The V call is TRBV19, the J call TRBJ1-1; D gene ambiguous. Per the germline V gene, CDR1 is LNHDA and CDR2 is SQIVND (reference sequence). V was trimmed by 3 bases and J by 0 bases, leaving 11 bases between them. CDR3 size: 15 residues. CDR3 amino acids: CASSIDRALNTEAFF. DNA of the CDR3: TGTGCCAGTAGTATCGACCGAGCTCTGAACACTGAAGCTTTCTTT.

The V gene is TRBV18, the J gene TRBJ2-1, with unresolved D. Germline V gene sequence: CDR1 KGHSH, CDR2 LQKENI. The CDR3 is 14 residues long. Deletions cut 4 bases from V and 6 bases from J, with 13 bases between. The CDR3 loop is CASSLSWGSNEQFF. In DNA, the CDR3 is TGTGCCAGCTCACTTTCGTGGGGAAGCAATGAGCAGTTCTTC.

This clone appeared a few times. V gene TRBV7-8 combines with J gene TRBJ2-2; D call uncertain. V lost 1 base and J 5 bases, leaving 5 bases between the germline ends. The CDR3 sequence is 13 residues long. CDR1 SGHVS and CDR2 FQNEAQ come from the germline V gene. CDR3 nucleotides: TGTGCCAGCAGCTTAGGGCAGACCGGGGAGCTGTTTTTT. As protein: CASSLGQTGELFF.

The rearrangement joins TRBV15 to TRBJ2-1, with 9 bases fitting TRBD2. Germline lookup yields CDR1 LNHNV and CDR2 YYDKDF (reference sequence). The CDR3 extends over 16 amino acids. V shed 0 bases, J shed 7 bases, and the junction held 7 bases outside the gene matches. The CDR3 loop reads CATSRDGGSGRNEQFF. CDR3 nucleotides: TGTGCCACCAGCAGAGATGGGGGTAGCGGGAGAAATGAGCAGTTCTTC.

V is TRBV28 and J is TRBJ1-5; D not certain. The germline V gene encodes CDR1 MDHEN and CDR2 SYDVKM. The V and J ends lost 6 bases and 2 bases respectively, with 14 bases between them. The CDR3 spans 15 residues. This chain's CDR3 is CASSRVGGGNQPQHF. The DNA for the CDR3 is TGTGCCAGCAGCCGGGTTGGTGGAGGCAATCAGCCCCAGCATTTT.

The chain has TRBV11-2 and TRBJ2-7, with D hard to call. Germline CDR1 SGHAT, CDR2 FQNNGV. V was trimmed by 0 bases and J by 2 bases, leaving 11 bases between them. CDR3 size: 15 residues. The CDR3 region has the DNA TGTGCCAGCAGCTTAGATTCCCGGGCGCCCTACGAGCAGTACTTC. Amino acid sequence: CASSLDSRAPYEQYF. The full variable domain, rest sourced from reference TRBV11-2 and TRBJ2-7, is EAGVAQSPRYKIIEKRQSVAFWCNPISGHATLYWYQQILGQGPKLLIQFQNNGVVDDSQLPKDRFSAERLKGVDSTLKIQPAKLEDSAVYLCASSLDSRAPYEQYFGPGTRLTVT.

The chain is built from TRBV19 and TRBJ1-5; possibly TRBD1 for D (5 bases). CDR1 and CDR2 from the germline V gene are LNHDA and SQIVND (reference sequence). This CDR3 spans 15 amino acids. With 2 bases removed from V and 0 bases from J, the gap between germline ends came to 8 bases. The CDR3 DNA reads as TGTGCCAGTAGTATATCAGGGAATAGCAATCAGCCCCAGCATTTT. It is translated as CASSISGNSNQPQHF.

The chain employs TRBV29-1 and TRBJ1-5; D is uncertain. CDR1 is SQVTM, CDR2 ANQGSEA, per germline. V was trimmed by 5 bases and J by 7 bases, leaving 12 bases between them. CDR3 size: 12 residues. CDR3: CSVSTYGQPQHF. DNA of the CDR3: TGCAGCGTTTCTACCTACGGGCAGCCCCAGCATTTT. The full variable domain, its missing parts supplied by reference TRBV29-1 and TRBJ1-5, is SAVISQKPSRDICQRGTSLTIQCQVDSQVTMMFWYRQQPGQSLTLIATANQGSEATYESGFVIDKFPISRPNLTFSTLTVSNMSPEDSSIYLCSVSTYGQPQHFGDGTRLSIL.